These 18 T cell receptor beta chains originate from one sample sequenced in a study of blood T cell repertoires in COVID-19. Generated by immunoSEQ multiplex PCR, the TCRdb table keeps only in-frame clones and is missing some. The data contain 250,000 to 350,000 clones, approximately 85% of them singletons. Sequenced material: PBMCs or T cells enriched from blood (not recorded which). Receptors originate from a woman younger than 45 who had recovered from COVID-19.

V and J are TRBV5-6 and TRBJ1-2; D remains unclear. Trimming left V 0 bases short and J 8 bases short, with 17 bases between. The CDR3 runs 15 residues. Germline loops: CDR1 SGHDT, CDR2 YYEEEE. The CDR3 is CASSLVGTVAIGYTF. Here the CDR3 DNA reads TGTGCCAGCAGCTTGGTTGGAACAGTGGCCATCGGCTACACCTTC.

V usage is TRBV18 and J usage is TRBJ2-7; TRBD1 agrees at 7 bases. CDR3 length equals 15 residues. V trimming: 3 bases; J trimming: 0 bases; junction bases outside the gene matches: 5. Germline CDR1 reads KGHSH; CDR2 reads LQKENI. The CDR3 protein is CASSPPGTASYEQYF. The CDR3 bases are TGTGCCAGCTCACCCCCCGGGACAGCCTCCTACGAGCAGTACTTC.

The chain links TRBV28 to TRBJ1-2; D remains unclear. Germline CDR1 reads MDHEN; CDR2 reads SYDVKM. This CDR3 has 12 residues. V was trimmed by 3 bases and J by 5 bases, leaving 7 bases between them. The CDR3 DNA reads as TGTGCCAGCAGTTTGGAGTCTTATGGCTACACCTTC. This sequence encodes CASSLESYGYTF.

This chain uses TRBV6-1 with TRBJ2-7, with TRBD1 as a possible D gene (6 bases). The CDR3 is 15 residues long. Trimming left V 2 bases short and J 7 bases short, with 18 bases between. Germline lookup yields CDR1 MNHNS and CDR2 SASEGT. Written as DNA, the CDR3 is TGTGCCAGCAGTGAATACCCCAGGGGCCGATTGGAGCAGTACTTC. It is translated as CASSEYPRGRLEQYF.

The V call is TRBV28, the J call TRBJ1-2; D perhaps matches TRBD1 (6 bases). Trimming removed 6 bases from V and 8 bases from J, with 16 bases in between. The CDR3 sequence is 13 residues long. The germline gives CDR1 MDHEN, CDR2 SYDVKM. For the CDR3, the DNA is TGTGCCAGCAGCCTATACAGGGTCGGCGGCTACACCTTC. This encodes CASSLYRVGGYTF.

This chain joins TRBV18 and TRBJ1-3, with 9 bases fitting TRBD1. The CDR3 covers 19 residues. Germline V gene sequence: CDR1 KGHSH, CDR2 LQKENI. Trimming cost V 9 bases and J 0 bases; bases outside gene matches: 18. This CDR3 reads CASLTGVPGTGISGNTIYF. CDR3 sequence (DNA): TGTGCCAGTCTCACCGGGGTCCCCGGGACAGGGATCTCTGGAAACACCATATATTTT.

This clone was detected once. In the same sample, other DNA sequences code for this CDR3. The chain joins TRBV28 to TRBJ2-7; D not certain. Germline V gene data show CDR1 as MDHEN and CDR2 as SYDVKM. Trimming cost V 5 bases and J 2 bases, with 4 bases left between them. This CDR3 is 11 amino acids long. Here the CDR3 reads CASSPAYEQYF. The CDR3, as DNA: TGTGCCAGCAGTCCTGCCTACGAGCAGTACTTC.

The chain recombines TRBV15 with TRBJ1-4; no clear D. Germline V gene sequence: CDR1 LNHNV, CDR2 YYDKDF (reference sequence). Trimming removed 1 base from V and 2 bases from J, with 11 bases in between. The CDR3 has 16 amino acids. The CDR3 sequence is CATSRGFVQTNEKLFF. The CDR3, as DNA: TGTGCCACCAGCAGAGGATTCGTACAGACTAATGAAAAACTGTTTTTT.

This clone was seen a handful of times. This chain uses TRBV7-3 with TRBJ1-1; no definite D call. The V end lost 5 bases, the J end lost 2 bases, and 12 bases lay between the germline ends. The CDR3 has 14 residues. Germline CDR1 SGHTA, CDR2 FQGTGA. The CDR3 nucleotides are TGTGCCAGCAGCCAGGTGGCCGGAAACACTGAAGCTTTCTTT. As protein: CASSQVAGNTEAFF.

The chain carries TRBV10-2 and TRBJ2-1; 8 bases align to TRBD2. This CDR3 is 16 amino acids long. J was trimmed by 5 bases and V by 6 bases; bases with no gene match: 12. The germline V gene encodes CDR1 WSHSY and CDR2 SAAADI. CDR3 sequence reads: CASSNHPGLGHNEQFF. DNA of the CDR3: TGCGCCAGCAGCAACCATCCGGGACTAGGACACAATGAGCAGTTCTTC.

The chain links TRBV6-5 to TRBJ2-7, with D possibly being TRBD1 (5 bases). Trimming stripped 4 bases from V and 1 base from J, with 14 bases between. Germline V gene data show CDR1 as MNHEY and CDR2 as SVGAGI. The CDR3 sequence is 15 residues long. The CDR3 spells CASSFEGALSYEQYF. The DNA of the CDR3 is TGTGCCAGCAGTTTTGAAGGGGCTTTGTCCTACGAGCAGTACTTC.

A few counts support this clone. V and J are TRBV6-5 and TRBJ2-7, with 7 bases matching TRBD1. The ends lost 5 bases at V and 3 bases at J; junction bases unmatched: 4. The CDR3 is made up of 13 amino acids. Looked up from germline, CDR1 is MNHEY and CDR2 is SVGAGI. The CDR3: CASSKTGHYEQYF. CDR3 bases: TGTGCCAGCAGTAAGACAGGGCACTACGAGCAGTACTTC.

The chain combines TRBV10-3 with TRBJ1-2; D is perhaps TRBD1 (6 bases). Looked up from germline, CDR1 is ENHRY and CDR2 is SYGVKD. This CDR3 contains 15 residues. V lost 4 bases to trimming and J lost 8 bases, with 20 bases between them. The CDR3 sequence is CAISVGTRAQGGYTF. CDR3 DNA sequence: TGTGCCATCAGTGTGGGGACAAGGGCTCAAGGAGGCTACACCTTC.

The chain combines TRBV28 with TRBJ1-1, with D possibly being TRBD1 (5 bases). The V end lost 5 bases, the J end lost 6 bases, and 16 bases lay between the germline ends. The CDR3 runs to 14 residues. Germline V CDR1 and CDR2: MDHEN, SYDVKM. CDR3 nucleotide sequence: TGTGCCAGCAGTAGGACACCAGGGAGGGCTGAAGCTTTCTTT. Amino acid sequence: CASSRTPGRAEAFF.

The V call is TRBV11-2, the J call TRBJ2-7, with D possibly being TRBD2 (5 bases). Germline CDR1 reads SGHAT; CDR2 reads FQNNGV. The ends were cut back, 5 bases at V and 0 bases at J, with 23 bases in the middle. The CDR3 extends over 18 amino acids. The CDR3 sequence is CASSPTARGRGSSYEQYF. The CDR3 bases are TGTGCCAGCAGCCCCACGGCCAGAGGACGGGGTAGCTCCTACGAGCAGTACTTC.

V gene TRBV28 combines with J gene TRBJ1-1; TRBD1 is a possible D gene (6 bases). V gave up 5 bases and J gave up 1 base, with 14 bases separating them. There are 15 residues in the CDR3. CDR1 and CDR2 from the germline V gene are MDHEN and SYDVKM. CDR3 sequence (DNA): TGTGCCAGCAGTCTACAGGGTGGAGGGAACACTGAAGCTTTCTTT. Its protein product is CASSLQGGGNTEAFF.

V and J are TRBV6-2 or TRBV6-3 and TRBJ2-3, with 10 bases that match TRBD2. Germline lookup yields CDR1 MNHEY and CDR2 SVGEGT. The V gene end was trimmed by 5 bases and the J gene end by 2 bases; junction bases not matched to a gene: 4. The CDR3 runs 15 residues. This CDR3 is CASSGAGGFTDTQYF. In DNA form, the CDR3 reads TGTGCCAGCAGTGGAGCGGGGGGGTTCACAGATACGCAGTATTTT.

The rearrangement links TRBV21-1 to TRBJ1-2; TRBD1 is taken as the D call from the table, unchecked against the DNA. TRBV21-1 is shown as a pseudogene. The CDR3 extends over 15 amino acids. CDR3 sequence: CAIVGGDRGLVGYTF. In nucleotides, the CDR3 is TGTGCCATAGTAGGGGGAGACAGGGGGCTAGTGGGCTACACCTTC.